This T cell receptor (beta chain) was identified during a study of T cell responses to AZD1222 COVID-19 vaccine. V dropped 8 bases and J dropped 7; count of bases not matched to a gene: 7. This CDR3 region has 13 residues. CDR1 MDHEN and CDR2 SYDVKM come from the germline V gene. Sequenced by immunoSEQ multiplex PCR; TCRdb stores in-frame clones only, minus some. The sample has 70,000 to 95,000 clones, approximately 90% seen once. This specimen consisted of peripheral blood, obtained 28 days after the second AZD1222 dose. This TCR derives from an adult who received the AZD1222 COVID-19 vaccine. This chain joins TRBV28 and TRBJ1-5; 8 bases match TRBD1. CDR3 sequence reads: CASVPGQDQPQHF. The CDR3 bases are TGTGCCAGCGTTCCGGGACAGGACCAGCCCCAGCATTTT.